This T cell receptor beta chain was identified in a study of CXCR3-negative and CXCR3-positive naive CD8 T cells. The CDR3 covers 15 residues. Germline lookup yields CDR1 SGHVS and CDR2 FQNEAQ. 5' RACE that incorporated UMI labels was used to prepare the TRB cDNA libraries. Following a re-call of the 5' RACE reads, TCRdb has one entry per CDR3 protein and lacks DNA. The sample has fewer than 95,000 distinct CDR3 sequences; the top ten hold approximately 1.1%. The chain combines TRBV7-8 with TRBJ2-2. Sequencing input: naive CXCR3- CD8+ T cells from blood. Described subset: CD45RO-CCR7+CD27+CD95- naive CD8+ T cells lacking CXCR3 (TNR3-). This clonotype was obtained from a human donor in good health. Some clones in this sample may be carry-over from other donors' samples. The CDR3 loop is CASSLLDANTGELFF.